This T cell receptor (beta chain) was captured in a study of T-cell memory formation after mild COVID-19. The wider study: TCR clusters were mostly confined to one donor each.

Overall study findings and caveats: Clones shrinking from day 15 to 85 showed even CD4/CD8 mixes; later expanders tilted CD4+. Mainly in CM and EM were contracting CD4+ clones; CD8+ were in EMRA.

TCRdb processed the 5' RACE reads anew with MiXCR; each CDR3 protein has one entry. The table records around 200,000 distinct CDR3 sequences, 16% of them present only once. Regarding this clonotype: The antigen is undetermined.

Looked up from germline, CDR1 is LNHNV and CDR2 is YYDKDF (reference sequence). V was clipped by 3 bases and J by 8 bases, with 7 bases between them. The CDR3 has 12 residues. The gene calls are TRBV15 and TRBJ2-2; D gene unclear. The clonotype originates from an adult woman who had mild COVID-19 (a few samples of this study predate the infection). Cell type and time point are not known. The specimen was PBMCs or a T cell subset sorted from them (not recorded which). CDR3 sequence: CATSRGLGELFF. As DNA, the CDR3 is TGTGCCACCAGCAGGGGTTTGGGGGAGCTGTTTTTT.